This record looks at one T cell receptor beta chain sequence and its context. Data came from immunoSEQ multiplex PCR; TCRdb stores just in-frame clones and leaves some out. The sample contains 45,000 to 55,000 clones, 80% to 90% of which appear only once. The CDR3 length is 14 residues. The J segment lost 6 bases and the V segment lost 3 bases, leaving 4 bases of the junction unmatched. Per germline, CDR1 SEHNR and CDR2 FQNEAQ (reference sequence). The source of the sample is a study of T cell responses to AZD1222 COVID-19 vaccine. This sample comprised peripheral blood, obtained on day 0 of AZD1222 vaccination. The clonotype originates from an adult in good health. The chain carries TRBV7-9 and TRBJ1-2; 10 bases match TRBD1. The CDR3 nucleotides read TGTGCCAGCAGCTTGGGGGACAGGGGTGATGGCTACACCTTC. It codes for CASSLGDRGDGYTF.